This T cell receptor (beta chain) was identified in a study of cytomegalovirus exposure and HLA in healthy donors. Findings and limits, study-wide: Some V segments, TRBV6-2 and TRBV6-3 among them, were indistinguishable and were therefore excluded. A prior analysis recorded that most TCR beta V segments were productive about 90% or about 30% of the time. In presence/absence analyses, roughly uniform sequencing depth across donors was assumed. In a later analysis, V- and J-gene trimming of beta chains associated with a DCLRE1C missense variant, replicated independently.

Germline lookup yields CDR1 SNHLY and CDR2 FYNNEI. This CDR3 spans 15 amino acids. Between the trimmed V and J ends, which lost 6 bases and 4 bases, there was a span of 18 bases. The PCR made use of 60 Vbeta and 13 Jbeta primers. Profiling relied on immunoSEQ multiplex PCR, and the TCRdb table lists in-frame clones only, not all of them. The sample contains under 200,000 clones, more than 80% of which appear only once. Concerning this clone itself: The target antigen is unknown.

The chain is built from TRBV2 and TRBJ2-5; a possible D gene is TRBD2 (6 bases). The receptor was derived from a woman aged 45-59 years in good health and CMV-seronegative. Sequenced material: PBMCs. The CDR3 loop is CASRATPTRGETQYF. CDR3 DNA: TGTGCCAGCAGGGCAACCCCGACTAGGGGAGAGACCCAGTACTTC.